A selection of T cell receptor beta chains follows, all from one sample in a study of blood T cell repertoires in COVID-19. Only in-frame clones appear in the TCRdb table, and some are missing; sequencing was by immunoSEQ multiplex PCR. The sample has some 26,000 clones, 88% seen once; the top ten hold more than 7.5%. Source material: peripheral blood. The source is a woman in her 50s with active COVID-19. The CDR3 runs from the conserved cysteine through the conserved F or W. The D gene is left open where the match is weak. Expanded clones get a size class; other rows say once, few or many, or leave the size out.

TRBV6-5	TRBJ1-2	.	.	TGTGCCAGCAGAAGGGACATAGCTAACTATGGCTACACCTTC	CASRRDIANYGYTF
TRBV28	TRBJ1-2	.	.	TGTGCCAGTGGCTGGTATAACTATGGCTACACCTTC	CASGWYNYGYTF
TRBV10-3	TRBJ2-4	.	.	TGTGCCATAGGATCAGCGGAGAAAAACATTCAGTACTTC	CAIGSAEKNIQYF
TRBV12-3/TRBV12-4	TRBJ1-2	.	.	TGTGCCAGCAAAAACAGGGCCTATGGCTACACCTTC	CASKNRAYGYTF
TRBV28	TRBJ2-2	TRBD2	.	TGTGCCAGCAGTATCGGGGGGGCGCTCACCGGGGAGCTGTTTTTT	CASSIGGALTGELFF
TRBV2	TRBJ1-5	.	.	TGTGCCAGCAGTCTAGACAATCAGCCCCAGCATTTT	CASSLDNQPQHF
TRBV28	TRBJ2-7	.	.	TGTGCCAGCAGTTTTAGAGGGAAATCCTACGAGCAGTACTTC	CASSFRGKSYEQYF
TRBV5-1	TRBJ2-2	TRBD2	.	TGCGCCAGCAGCTCACTAGCGGGGGACACCGGGGAGCTGTTTTTT	CASSSLAGDTGELFF
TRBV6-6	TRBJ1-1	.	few	TGTGCCAGCAGTCAGCATTATATCTCGGACAACAGACACACTGAAGCTTTCTTT	CASSQHYISDNRHTEAFF
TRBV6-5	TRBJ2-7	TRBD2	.	TGTGCCAGCAGTCCCCCCGCGGGAGGGCCGCGGGAGCAGTACTTC	CASSPPAGGPREQYF
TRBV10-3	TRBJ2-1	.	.	TGTGCCATCAGTGTTGCGGGGAGCTCGTACAATGAGCAGTTCTTC	CAISVAGSSYNEQFF
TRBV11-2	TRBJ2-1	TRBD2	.	TGTGCCAGCAGCTTAGATTTGGGCGGGAGTTACAATGAGCAGTTCTTC	CASSLDLGGSYNEQFF
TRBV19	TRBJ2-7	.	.	TGTGCCAGTAGGAAACAGGGTTTTCCCTACGAGCAGTACTTC	CASRKQGFPYEQYF
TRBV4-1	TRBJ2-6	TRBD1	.	TGCGCCAGCAGCCGTAATCTATCCCCGGACAGGGTGATCTCTGGGGCCAACGTCCTGACTTTC	CASSRNLSPDRVISGANVLTF
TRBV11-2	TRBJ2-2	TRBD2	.	TGTGCCAGCAGCTTTTTTGGGACTAGCGGGACCGGGGAGCTGTTTTTT	CASSFFGTSGTGELFF
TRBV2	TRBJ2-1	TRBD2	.	TGTGCCAGCAGTGGGACTAGCGGGACCTACAATGAGCAGTTCTTC	CASSGTSGTYNEQFF
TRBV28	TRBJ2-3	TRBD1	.	TGTGCCAGCAGTACCCCGGGACAGGGAACAGATACGCAGTATTTT	CASSTPGQGTDTQYF
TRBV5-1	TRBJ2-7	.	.	TGCGCCAGCAGCTTGAGACTAGTAGGCGAGCAGTACTTC	CASSLRLVGEQYF
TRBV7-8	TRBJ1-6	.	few	TGTGCCAGCACCGTACTCTGGGGGGAAAATTCACCCCTCCACTTT	CASTVLWGENSPLHF